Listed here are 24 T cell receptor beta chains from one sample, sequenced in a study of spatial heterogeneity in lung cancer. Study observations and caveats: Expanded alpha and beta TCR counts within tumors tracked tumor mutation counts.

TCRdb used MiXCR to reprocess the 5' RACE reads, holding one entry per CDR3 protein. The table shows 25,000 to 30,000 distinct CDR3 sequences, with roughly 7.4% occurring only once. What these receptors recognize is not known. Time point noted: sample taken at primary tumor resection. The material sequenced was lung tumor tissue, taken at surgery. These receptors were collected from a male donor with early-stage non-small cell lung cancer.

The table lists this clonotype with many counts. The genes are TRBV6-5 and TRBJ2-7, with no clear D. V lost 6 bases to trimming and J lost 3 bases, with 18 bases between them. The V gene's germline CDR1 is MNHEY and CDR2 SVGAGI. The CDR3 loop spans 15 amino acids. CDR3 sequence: CASRFAGRPSYEQYF. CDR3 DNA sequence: TGTGCCAGCAGATTTGCTGGACGGCCCAGCTACGAGCAGTACTTC.

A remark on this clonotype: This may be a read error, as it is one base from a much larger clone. The CDR3: CASRAAGGWRNQPQHF. The CDR3, as DNA: TGTGCCAGCAGGGCCGCAGGGGGCTGGCGCAATCAGCCCCAGCATTTT. The chain joins TRBV12-3 or TRBV12-4 to TRBJ1-5; TRBD1 agrees at 8 bases. This CDR3 contains 16 residues. V dropped 6 bases and J dropped 2; count of bases not matched to a gene: 9.

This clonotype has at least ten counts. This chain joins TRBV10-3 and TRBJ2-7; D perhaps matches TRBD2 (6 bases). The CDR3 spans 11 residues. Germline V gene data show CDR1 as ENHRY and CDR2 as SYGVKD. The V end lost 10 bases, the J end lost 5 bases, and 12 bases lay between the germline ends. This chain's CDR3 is CASGTHNEQYF. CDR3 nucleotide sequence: TGTGCCAGCGGGACTCACAACGAGCAGTACTTC.

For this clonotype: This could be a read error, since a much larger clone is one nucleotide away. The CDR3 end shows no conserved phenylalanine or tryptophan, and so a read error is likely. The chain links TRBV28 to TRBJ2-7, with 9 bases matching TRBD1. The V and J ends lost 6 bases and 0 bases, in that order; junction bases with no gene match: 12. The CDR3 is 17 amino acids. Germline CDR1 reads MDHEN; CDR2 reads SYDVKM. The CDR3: CASRTGTGTPNSYEQYS. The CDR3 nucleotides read TGTGCCAGCAGAACCGGGACAGGGACCCCAAACTCCTACGAGCAGTACTCC.

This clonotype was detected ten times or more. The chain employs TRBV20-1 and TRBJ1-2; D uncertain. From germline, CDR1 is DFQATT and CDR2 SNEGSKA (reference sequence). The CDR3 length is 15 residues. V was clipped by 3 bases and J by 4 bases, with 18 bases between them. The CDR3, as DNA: TGCAGTGCTAGTTATCTCAATTACAGAGGCTATGGCTACACCTTC. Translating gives CSASYLNYRGYGYTF.

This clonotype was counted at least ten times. The CDR3 sequence is CSASLDPSYEQYF. In nucleotides, the CDR3 is TGCAGTGCTAGTTTAGACCCTTCCTACGAGCAGTACTTC. The chain has TRBV20-1 and TRBJ2-7; D gene unclear. Germline V gene data show CDR1 as DFQATT and CDR2 as SNEGSKA (reference sequence). Deletions cut 3 bases from V and 1 base from J, with 10 bases between. This CDR3 comprises 13 residues.

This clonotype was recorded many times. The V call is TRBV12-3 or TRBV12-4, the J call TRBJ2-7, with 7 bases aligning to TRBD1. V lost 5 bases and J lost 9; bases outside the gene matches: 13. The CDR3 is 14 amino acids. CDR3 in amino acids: CASSIRDSLRGQYF. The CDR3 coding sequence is TGTGCCAGCAGTATCCGGGACAGCCTACGTGGGCAGTACTTC.

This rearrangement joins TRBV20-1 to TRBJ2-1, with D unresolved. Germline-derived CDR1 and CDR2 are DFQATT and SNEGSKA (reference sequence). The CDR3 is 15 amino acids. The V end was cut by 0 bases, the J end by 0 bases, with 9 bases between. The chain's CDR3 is CSARDPLNSYNEQFF. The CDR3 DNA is TGCAGTGCTAGAGATCCCCTGAACTCCTACAATGAGCAGTTCTTC.

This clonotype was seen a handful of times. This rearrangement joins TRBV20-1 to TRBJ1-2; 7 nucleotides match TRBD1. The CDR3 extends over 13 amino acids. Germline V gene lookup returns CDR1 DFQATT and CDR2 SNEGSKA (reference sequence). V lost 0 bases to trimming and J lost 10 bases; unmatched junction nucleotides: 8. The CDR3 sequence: CSARDSDRVAYTF. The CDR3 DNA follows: TGCAGTGCTAGAGACTCAGACAGGGTCGCCTACACCTTC.

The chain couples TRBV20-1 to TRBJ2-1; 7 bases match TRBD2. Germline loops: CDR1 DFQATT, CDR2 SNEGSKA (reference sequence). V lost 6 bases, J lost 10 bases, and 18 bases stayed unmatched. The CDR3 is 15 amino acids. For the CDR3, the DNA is TGCAGTGCCGCCCGCCGCCTGGCGCCCGGGAGGGAGCAGTTCTTC. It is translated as CSAARRLAPGREQFF.

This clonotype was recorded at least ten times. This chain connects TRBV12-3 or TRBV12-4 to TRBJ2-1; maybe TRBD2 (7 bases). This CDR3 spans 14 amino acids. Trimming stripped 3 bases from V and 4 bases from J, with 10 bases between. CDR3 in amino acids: CASSFGGPYNEQFF. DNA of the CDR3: TGTGCCAGCAGTTTCGGGGGGCCTTACAATGAGCAGTTCTTC.

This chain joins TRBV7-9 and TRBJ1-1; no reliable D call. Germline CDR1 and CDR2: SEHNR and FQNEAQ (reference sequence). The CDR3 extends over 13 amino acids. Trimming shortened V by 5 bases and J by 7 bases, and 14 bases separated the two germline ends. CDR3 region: CASSRLGGLEAFF. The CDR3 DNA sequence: TGTGCCAGCAGCCGCCTGGGAGGGCTTGAAGCTTTCTTT.

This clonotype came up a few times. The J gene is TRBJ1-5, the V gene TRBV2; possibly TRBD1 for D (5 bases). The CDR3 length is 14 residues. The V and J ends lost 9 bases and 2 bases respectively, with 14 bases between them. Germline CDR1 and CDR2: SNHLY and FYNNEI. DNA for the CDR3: TGTGCCAGTAGCCGGAGCAGGGGCAATCAGCCCCAGCATTTT. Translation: CASSRSRGNQPQHF.

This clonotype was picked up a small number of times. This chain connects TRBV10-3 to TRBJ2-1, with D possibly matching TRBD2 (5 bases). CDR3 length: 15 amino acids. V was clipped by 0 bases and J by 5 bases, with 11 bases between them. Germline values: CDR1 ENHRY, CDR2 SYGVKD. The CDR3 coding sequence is TGTGCCATCAGTGAGTCCCCCGGGGTAAACAATGAGCAGTTCTTC. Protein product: CAISESPGVNNEQFF.

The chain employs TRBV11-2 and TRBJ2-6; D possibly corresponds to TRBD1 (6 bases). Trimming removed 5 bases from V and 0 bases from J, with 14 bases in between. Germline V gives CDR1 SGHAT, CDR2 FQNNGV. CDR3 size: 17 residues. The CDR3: CASSLRTASSGANVLTF. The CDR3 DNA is TGTGCCAGCAGCCTCCGGACAGCGAGCTCTGGGGCCAACGTCCTGACTTTC.

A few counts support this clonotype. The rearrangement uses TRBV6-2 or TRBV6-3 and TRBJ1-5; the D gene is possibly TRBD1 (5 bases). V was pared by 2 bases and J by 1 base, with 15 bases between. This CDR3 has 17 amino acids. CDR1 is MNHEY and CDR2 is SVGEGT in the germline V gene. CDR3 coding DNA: TGTGCCAGCAGTTACGTACGGGGGAGAGGGAGCAATCAGCCCCAGCATTTT. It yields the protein CASSYVRGRGSNQPQHF.

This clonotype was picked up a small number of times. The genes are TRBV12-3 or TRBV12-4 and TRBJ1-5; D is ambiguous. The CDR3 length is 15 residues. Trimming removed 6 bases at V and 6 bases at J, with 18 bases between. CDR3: CASRGPPGAGQPQHF. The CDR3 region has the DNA TGTGCCAGCAGGGGCCCGCCCGGTGCGGGTCAGCCCCAGCATTTT.

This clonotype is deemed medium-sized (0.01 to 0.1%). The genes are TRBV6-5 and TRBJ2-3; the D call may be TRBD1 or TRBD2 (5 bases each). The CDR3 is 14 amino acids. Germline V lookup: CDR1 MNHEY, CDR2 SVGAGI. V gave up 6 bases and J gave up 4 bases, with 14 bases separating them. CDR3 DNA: TGTGCCAGCAGCGGGACCCCGAGGGCAGATACGCAGTATTTT. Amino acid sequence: CASSGTPRADTQYF.

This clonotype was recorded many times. CDR3 sequence (DNA): TGTGCCAGCAGTCGCCCTCCGGGACAGTCCTACGAGCAGTACTTC. This gives the protein CASSRPPGQSYEQYF. This chain connects TRBV2 to TRBJ2-7, with 7 bases fitting TRBD1. CDR3 size: 15 residues. V shed 5 bases, J shed 1 base, and the junction held 8 bases outside the gene matches. CDR1 and CDR2 (germline): SNHLY, FYNNEI. The entire variable domain, with the rest obtained from reference TRBV2 and TRBJ2-7, is as follows: EPEVTQTPSHQVTQMGQEVILRCVPISNHLYFYWYRQILGQKVEFLVSFYNNEISEKSEIFDDQFSVERPDGSNFTLKIRSTKLEDSAMYFCASSRPPGQSYEQYFGPGTRLTVT.

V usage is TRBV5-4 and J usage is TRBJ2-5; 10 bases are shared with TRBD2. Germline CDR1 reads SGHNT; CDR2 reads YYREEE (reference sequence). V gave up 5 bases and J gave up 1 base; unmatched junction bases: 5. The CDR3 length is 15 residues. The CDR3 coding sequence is TGTGCCAGCAGTTTTAGCGGGGGGACCCAAGAGACCCAGTACTTC. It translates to CASSFSGGTQETQYF.

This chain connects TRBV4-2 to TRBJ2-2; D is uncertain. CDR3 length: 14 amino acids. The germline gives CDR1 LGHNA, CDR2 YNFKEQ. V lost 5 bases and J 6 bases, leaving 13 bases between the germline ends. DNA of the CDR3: TGTGCCAGCAGCTCCGGACCTTCTGCCGGGGAGCTGTTTTTT. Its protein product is CASSSGPSAGELFF.

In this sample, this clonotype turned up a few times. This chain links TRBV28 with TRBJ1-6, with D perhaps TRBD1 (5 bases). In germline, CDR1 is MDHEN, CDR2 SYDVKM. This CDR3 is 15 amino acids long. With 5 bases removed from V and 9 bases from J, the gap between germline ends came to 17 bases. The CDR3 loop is CASSLSAGLGSPLHF. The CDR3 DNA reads TGTGCCAGCAGTCTTTCTGCAGGGTTAGGTTCACCCCTCCACTTT.

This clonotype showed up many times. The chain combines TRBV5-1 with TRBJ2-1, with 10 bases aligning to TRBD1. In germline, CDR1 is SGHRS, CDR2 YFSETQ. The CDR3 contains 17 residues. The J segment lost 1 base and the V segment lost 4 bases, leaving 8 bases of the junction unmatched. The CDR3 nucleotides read TGCGCCAGCAGCCCGGGACAGGGGCTTGTATCCTACAATGAGCAGTTCTTC. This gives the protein CASSPGQGLVSYNEQFF.

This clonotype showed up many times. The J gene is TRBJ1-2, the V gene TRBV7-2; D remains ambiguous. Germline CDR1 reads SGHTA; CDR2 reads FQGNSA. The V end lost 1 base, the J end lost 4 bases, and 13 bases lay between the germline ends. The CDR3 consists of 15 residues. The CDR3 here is CASSLVPAGAYGYTF. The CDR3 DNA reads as TGTGCCAGCAGCTTAGTGCCTGCAGGAGCCTATGGCTACACCTTC.